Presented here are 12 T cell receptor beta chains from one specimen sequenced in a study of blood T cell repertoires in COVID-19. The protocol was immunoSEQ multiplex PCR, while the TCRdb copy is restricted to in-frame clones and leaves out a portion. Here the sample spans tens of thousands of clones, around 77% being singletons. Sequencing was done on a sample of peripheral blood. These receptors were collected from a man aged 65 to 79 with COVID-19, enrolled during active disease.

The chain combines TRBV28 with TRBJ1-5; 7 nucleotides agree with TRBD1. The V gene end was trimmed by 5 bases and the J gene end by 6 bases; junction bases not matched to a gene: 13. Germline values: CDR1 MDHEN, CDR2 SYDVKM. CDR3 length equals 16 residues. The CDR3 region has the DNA TGTGCCAGCAGTGCCGCTTCAGGAGCAGGGGGTCAGCCCCAGCATTTT. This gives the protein CASSAASGAGGQPQHF.

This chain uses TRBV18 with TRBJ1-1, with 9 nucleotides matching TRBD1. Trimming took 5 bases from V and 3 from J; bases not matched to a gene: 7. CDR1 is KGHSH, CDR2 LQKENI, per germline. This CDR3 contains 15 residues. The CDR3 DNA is TGTGCCAGCTCAGGGACAGGGTTGAAGGACACTGAAGCTTTCTTT. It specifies CASSGTGLKDTEAFF.

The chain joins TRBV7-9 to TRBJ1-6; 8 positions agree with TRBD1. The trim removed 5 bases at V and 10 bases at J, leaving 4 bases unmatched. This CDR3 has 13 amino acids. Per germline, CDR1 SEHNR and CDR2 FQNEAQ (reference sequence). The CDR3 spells CASSATGDSPLHF. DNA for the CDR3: TGTGCCAGCAGCGCGACAGGGGACTCACCCCTCCACTTT.

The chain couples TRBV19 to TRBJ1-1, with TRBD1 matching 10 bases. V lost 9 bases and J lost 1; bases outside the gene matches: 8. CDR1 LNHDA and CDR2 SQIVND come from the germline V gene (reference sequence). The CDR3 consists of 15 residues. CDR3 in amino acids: CASLHRDRGNTEAFF. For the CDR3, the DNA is TGTGCCAGCCTACACCGGGACAGGGGGAACACTGAAGCTTTCTTT.

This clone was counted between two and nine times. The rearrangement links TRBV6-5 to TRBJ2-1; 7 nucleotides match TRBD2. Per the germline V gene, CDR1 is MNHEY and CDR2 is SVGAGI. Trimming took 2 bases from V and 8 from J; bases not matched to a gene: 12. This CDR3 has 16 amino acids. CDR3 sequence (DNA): TGTGCCAGCAGTTACCCCCTTCGCCGGGGAGGGCATGAGCAGTTCTTC. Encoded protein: CASSYPLRRGGHEQFF.

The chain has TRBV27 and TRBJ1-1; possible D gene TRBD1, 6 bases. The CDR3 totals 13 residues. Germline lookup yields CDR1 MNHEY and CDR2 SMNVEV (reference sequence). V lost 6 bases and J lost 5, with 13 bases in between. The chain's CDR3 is CASRDTGKTEAFF. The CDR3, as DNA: TGTGCCAGCAGGGATACAGGGAAGACTGAAGCTTTCTTT.

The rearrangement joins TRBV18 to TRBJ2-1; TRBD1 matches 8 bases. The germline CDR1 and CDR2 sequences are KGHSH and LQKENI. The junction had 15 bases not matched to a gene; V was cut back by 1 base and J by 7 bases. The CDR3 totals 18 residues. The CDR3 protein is CASSPLDPGQGLVNEQFF. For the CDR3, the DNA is TGTGCCAGCTCACCACTCGACCCCGGACAGGGATTAGTGAATGAGCAGTTCTTC.

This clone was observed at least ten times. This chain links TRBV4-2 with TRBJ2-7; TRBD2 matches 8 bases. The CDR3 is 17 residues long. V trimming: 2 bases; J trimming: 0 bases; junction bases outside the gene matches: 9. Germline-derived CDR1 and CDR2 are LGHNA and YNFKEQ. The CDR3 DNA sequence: TGTGCCAGCAGCCAATGGGATAGCGGGATGAACTCCTACGAGCAGTACTTC. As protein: CASSQWDSGMNSYEQYF.

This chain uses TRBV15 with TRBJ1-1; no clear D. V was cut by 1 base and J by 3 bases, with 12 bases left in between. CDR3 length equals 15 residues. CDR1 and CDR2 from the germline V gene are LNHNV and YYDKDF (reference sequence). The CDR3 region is CATSRGGNVYTEAFF. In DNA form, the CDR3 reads TGTGCCACCAGCAGAGGAGGGAACGTGTACACTGAAGCTTTCTTT.

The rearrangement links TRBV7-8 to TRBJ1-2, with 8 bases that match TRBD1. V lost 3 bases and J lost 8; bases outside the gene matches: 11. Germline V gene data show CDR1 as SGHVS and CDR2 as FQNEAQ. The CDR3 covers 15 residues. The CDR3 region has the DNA TGTGCCAGCAGCTTCCAGGGGGCCGGGGCCAGGGGCTACACCTTC. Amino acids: CASSFQGAGARGYTF.

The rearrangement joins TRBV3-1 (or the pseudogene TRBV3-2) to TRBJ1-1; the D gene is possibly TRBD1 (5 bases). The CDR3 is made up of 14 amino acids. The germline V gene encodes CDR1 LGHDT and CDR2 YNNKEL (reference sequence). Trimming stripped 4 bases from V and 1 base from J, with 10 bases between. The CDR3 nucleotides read TGTGCCAGCAGCCCGCGACAGAGGAACACTGAAGCTTTCTTT. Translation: CASSPRQRNTEAFF.

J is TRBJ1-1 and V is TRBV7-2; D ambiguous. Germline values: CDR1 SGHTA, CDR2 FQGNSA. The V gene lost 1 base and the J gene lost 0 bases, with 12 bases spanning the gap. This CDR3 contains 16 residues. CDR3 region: CASSLVARGVNTEAFF. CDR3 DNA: TGTGCCAGCAGCTTAGTCGCGCGAGGAGTGAACACTGAAGCTTTCTTT.